These T cell receptor beta chains were read from a single sample in a study of PD-L1 blockade in urothelial cancer. The method was immunoSEQ multiplex PCR; TCRdb's version includes in-frame clones alone and lacks a portion of them. The top ten hold around 9.5% of the sample, which has under 100,000 clones, 82% seen once. The material sequenced was PBMCs, taken around atezolizumab (anti-PD-L1) treatment. Every receptor here comes from a man aged 70-80 years with urothelial cancer. CDR3s include the opening cysteine and the closing phenylalanine or tryptophan. D genes are given only for firm matches. Only some rows state a clone size, as once, few, many or a class for expanded clones.

clone_size	j_call	cdr3_length	v_call	d_call	cdr3_nt	cdr3_aa
once	TRBJ1-5	16	TRBV19	TRBD1	TGTGCCAGTAGTACCCCGGGACAGTGGAGCAATCAGCCCCAGCATTTT	CASSTPGQWSNQPQHF
-	TRBJ1-2	14	TRBV5-8	TRBD1	TGTGCCAGCAGCGAGGACAGGGCTAACTATGGCTACACCTTC	CASSEDRANYGYTF
-	TRBJ2-2	14	TRBV30	-	TGTGCCTGGAGGGTACTGGAGTCAACCGGGGAGCTGTTTTTT	CAWRVLESTGELFF
few	TRBJ2-2	15	TRBV4-1	TRBD1	TGCGCCAGCAGCCGGGGACAGGGGCTCTCCGGGGAGCTGTTTTTT	CASSRGQGLSGELFF
-	TRBJ2-1	15	TRBV5-1	TRBD2	TGCGCCAGCAGCCCTAGCGGGAGGGATTACAATGAGCAGTTCTTC	CASSPSGRDYNEQFF
few	TRBJ1-4	14	TRBV6-1	TRBD1	TGTGCCAGCAGTGAAAGGCTACAGGGGGAAAAACTGTTTTTT	CASSERLQGEKLFF
-	TRBJ1-1	15	TRBV7-9	-	TGTGCCAGCAGCTTGCAGGGTTCCCTCAACACTGAAGCTTTCTTT	CASSLQGSLNTEAFF
-	TRBJ2-7	16	TRBV7-3	-	TGTGCCAGCAGCTTAGGGGGAGCAGGGGCAGTCAACGAGCAGTACTTC	CASSLGGAGAVNEQYF
-	TRBJ2-7	16	TRBV7-3	TRBD1	TGTGCCAGCAGCTCACAGACAGGGGGAGGAGGATACGAGCAGTACTTC	CASSSQTGGGGYEQYF
-	TRBJ1-2	15	TRBV30	-	TGTGCCTGGATAGGATCGGGGAGGATTAACTATGGCTACACCTTC	CAWIGSGRINYGYTF
-	TRBJ2-2	14	TRBV6-4	-	TGTGCCAGCAGTCTTAGCTTGGGAGTCGGGGAGCTGTTTTTT	CASSLSLGVGELFF
-	TRBJ2-3	16	TRBV6-6	-	TGTGCCAGCGGGGCAGGAGACCAAACTAGCACAGATACGCAGTATTTT	CASGAGDQTSTDTQYF
-	TRBJ2-2	17	TRBV15	TRBD2	TGTGCCACCAGCAGTGATGCCCAGCGGGGGGGCTCCGGGGAGCTGTTTTTT	CATSSDAQRGGSGELFF
few	TRBJ2-1	16	TRBV5-4	TRBD2	TGTGCCAGCAGATTACTTAGCGGGAGCTCCTACAATGAGCAGTTCTTC	CASRLLSGSSYNEQFF
-	TRBJ2-7	14	TRBV6-5	TRBD1	TGTGCCAGCAGTTACCCGGGACAGCCATACGAGCAGTACTTC	CASSYPGQPYEQYF
-	TRBJ1-5	14	TRBV19	TRBD1	TGTGCCAGTAGCACGACAGGGAGCAATCAGCCCCAGCATTTT	CASSTTGSNQPQHF
-	TRBJ1-4	18	TRBV19	-	TGTGCCAGTAGTACACAAGCCAGGGGATCCTCAACTAATGAAAAACTGTTTTTT	CASSTQARGSSTNEKLFF
-	TRBJ2-1	15	TRBV7-6	TRBD2	TGTGCCAGCAGCCTCGGGACTAGCGGGGGCGATGAGCAGTTCTTC	CASSLGTSGGDEQFF
-	TRBJ2-3	15	TRBV19	TRBD2	TGTGCCAGTAGCCTAGCGGGCCTCCTCACAGATACGCAGTATTTT	CASSLAGLLTDTQYF
-	TRBJ2-1	13	TRBV27	-	TGTGCCAGCAGTCCCCTTTACTCCGATGAGCAGTTCTTC	CASSPLYSDEQFF
-	TRBJ1-2	15	TRBV27	-	TGTGCCAGCAGTTTAAGGCCAGGCCTTGGGTATGGCTACACCTTC	CASSLRPGLGYGYTF
-	TRBJ2-3	10	TRBV29-1	-	TGCAGCGCCTTCACAGATACGCAGTATTTT	CSAFTDTQYF
-	TRBJ2-3	13	TRBV11-2	-	TGTGCCAGCAGCTTCGTAGTCACAGATACGCAGTATTTT	CASSFVVTDTQYF
-	TRBJ1-4	15	TRBV6-5	TRBD1	TGTGCCAGCAGTTCCCGACCGGGACAGGGGGAAAAACTGTTTTTT	CASSSRPGQGEKLFF
-	TRBJ2-5	15	TRBV19	TRBD2	TGTGCCAGTAGTAACGGGGGGGCCTTAACAGAGACCCAGTACTTC	CASSNGGALTETQYF
-	TRBJ2-1	14	TRBV19	-	TGTGCCAGTAGTATAGATGGGATCCTCGCGGGGCAGTTCTTC	CASSIDGILAGQFF
-	TRBJ2-2	15	TRBV7-2	-	TGTGCCAGCAGCTTAGAAAGGGGGGGGGCCGGGGAGCTGTTTTTT	CASSLERGGAGELFF
-	TRBJ2-5	14	TRBV11-2	TRBD1	TGTGCCAGCAGCCCCGGGACAGGGCAAGAGACCCAGTACTTC	CASSPGTGQETQYF
few	TRBJ2-3	18	TRBV7-2	-	TGTGCCAGCAGCTTACTGGGCCCCTTACTCCGCGGCACAGATACGCAGTATTTT	CASSLLGPLLRGTDTQYF
once	TRBJ2-5	13	TRBV7-2	-	TGTGCCAGCAGCTTAGTACTACAAGAGACCCAGTACTTC	CASSLVLQETQYF
many	TRBJ1-5	13	TRBV19	-	TGTGCCAGTAGCGGGACGGGGGATCAGCCCCAGCATTTT	CASSGTGDQPQHF
-	TRBJ1-2	12	TRBV6-5	-	TGTGCCAGTCGCAGGCCGAACTATGGCTACACCTTC	CASRRPNYGYTF
-	TRBJ2-1	12	TRBV18	-	TGTGCCAGCTCACTAGAATACAATGAGCAGTTCTTC	CASSLEYNEQFF